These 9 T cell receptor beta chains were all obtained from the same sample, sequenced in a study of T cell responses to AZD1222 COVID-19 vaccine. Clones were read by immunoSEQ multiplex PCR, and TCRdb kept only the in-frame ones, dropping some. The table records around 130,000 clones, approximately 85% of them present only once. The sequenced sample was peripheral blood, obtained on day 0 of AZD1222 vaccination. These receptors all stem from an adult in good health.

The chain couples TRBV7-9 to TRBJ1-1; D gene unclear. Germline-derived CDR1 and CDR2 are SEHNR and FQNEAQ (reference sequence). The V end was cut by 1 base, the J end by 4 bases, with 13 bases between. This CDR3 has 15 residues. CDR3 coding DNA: TGTGCCAGCAGCTTAGACCGGACCTGGGCCACTGAAGCTTTCTTT. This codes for CASSLDRTWATEAFF.

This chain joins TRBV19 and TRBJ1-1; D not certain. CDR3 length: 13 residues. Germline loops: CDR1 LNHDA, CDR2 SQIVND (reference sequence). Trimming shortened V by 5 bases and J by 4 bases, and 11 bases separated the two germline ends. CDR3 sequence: CASSLVPSTEAFF. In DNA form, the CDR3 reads TGTGCCAGTAGTCTGGTGCCGAGCACTGAAGCTTTCTTT.

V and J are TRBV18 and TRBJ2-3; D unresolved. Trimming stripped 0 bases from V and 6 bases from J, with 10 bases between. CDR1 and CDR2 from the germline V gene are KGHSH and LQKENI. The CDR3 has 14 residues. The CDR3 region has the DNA TGTGCCAGCTCACCACCGGACGTAAGGGATACGCAGTATTTT. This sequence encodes CASSPPDVRDTQYF.

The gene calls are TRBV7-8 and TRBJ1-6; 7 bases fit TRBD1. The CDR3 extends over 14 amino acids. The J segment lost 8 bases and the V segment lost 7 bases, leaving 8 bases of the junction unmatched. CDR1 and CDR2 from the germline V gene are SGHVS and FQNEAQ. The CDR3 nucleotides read TGTGCCAGCAAAAGACAGGGAGGGGATTCACCCCTCCACTTT. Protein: CASKRQGGDSPLHF.

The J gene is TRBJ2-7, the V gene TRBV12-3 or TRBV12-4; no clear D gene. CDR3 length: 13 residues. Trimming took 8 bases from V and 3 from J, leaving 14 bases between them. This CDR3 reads CASGPNYIYEQYF. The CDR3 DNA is TGTGCCAGCGGGCCAAACTACATCTACGAGCAGTACTTC.

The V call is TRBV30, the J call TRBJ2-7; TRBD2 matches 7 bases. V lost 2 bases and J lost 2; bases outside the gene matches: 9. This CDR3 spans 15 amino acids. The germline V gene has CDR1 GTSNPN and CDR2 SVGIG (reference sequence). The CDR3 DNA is TGTGCCTGGAGTCGGGGCGGGAGCGTACCCTACGAGCAGTACTTC. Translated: CAWSRGGSVPYEQYF.

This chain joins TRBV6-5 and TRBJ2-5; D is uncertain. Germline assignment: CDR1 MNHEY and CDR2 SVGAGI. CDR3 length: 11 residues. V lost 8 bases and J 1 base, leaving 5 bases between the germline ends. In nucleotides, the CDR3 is TGTGCCAGCGGCGGCCAAGAGACCCAGTACTTC. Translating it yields CASGGQETQYF.

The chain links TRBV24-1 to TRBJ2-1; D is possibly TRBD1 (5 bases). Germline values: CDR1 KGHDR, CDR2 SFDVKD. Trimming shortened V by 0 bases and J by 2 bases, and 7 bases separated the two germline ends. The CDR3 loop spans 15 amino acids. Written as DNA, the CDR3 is TGTGCCACCAGTGATTTGAAGGGGACCTACAATGAGCAGTTCTTC. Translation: CATSDLKGTYNEQFF.

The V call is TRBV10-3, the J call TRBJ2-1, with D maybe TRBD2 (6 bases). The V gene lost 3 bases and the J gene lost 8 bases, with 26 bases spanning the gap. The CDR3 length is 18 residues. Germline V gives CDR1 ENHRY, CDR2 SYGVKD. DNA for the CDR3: TGTGCCATCAGTGAAGGGTCAGTAGCGGCCGCTAATTTACATGAGCAGTTCTTC. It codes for CAISEGSVAAANLHEQFF.